The entry below describes one TCR beta chain. These data come from a study of blood T cell repertoires in COVID-19. Study background: Samples taken during acute and convalescent COVID-19 were collected in the United States, Italy and Spain. T cells, B-cell-depleted T cells, or PBMCs provided the cDNA or gDNA that served as material.

Original data processing: Counts of nucleated cells, estimated from reference gene primer amplification, were obtained. The protocol was immunoSEQ multiplex PCR, while the TCRdb copy is restricted to in-frame clones and leaves out a portion. V and J calls and clone size are given by that table; D and trimming were obtained from the DNA. Of some 200,000 clones detected, approximately 81% appear once; the ten largest clones hold about 14%. V lost 6 bases and J lost 3; bases outside the gene matches: 6. The germline gives CDR1 SNHLY, CDR2 FYNNEI. The CDR3 is made up of 15 amino acids. Seattle's enrolled individuals joined amid active infection and were then monitored longitudinally.

This clonotype was sampled from a woman aged 70 to 79 with COVID-19, enrolled during active disease. Sequenced sample: peripheral blood. This rearrangement joins TRBV2 to TRBJ2-1; 9 positions agree with TRBD2. This CDR3 reads CASSPRRGGYNEQFF. The CDR3 DNA follows: TGTGCCAGCAGCCCCCGGCGGGGGGGCTACAATGAGCAGTTCTTC.